A single sample is the source of the 5 T cell receptor beta chains below, sequenced in a study of T cell responses to AZD1222 COVID-19 vaccine. Here immunoSEQ multiplex PCR was the method, and the copy in TCRdb shows in-frame clones only, minus some. The sample holds 150,000 to 200,000 clones, around 88% seen once. The source material was peripheral blood, sampled 28 days after the second AZD1222 dose. The receptors derive from an adult who received the AZD1222 COVID-19 vaccine.

This clone occurred a few times. J is TRBJ1-2 and V is TRBV12-3 or TRBV12-4; D unclear. The CDR3 spans 13 residues. V was pared by 3 bases and J by 3 bases, with 8 bases between. This chain's CDR3 is CASSLRPHYGYTF. Written as DNA, the CDR3 is TGTGCCAGCAGTTTGAGGCCCCACTATGGCTACACCTTC.

The chain couples TRBV14 to TRBJ2-3; D gene uncertain. Trimming stripped 3 bases from V and 3 bases from J, with 10 bases between. Germline lookup yields CDR1 SGHDN and CDR2 FVKESK. The CDR3 is 14 amino acids. The CDR3 DNA reads as TGTGCCAGCAGCCAGGAAGTGGATACAGATACGCAGTATTTT. Translation: CASSQEVDTDTQYF. Variable domain in full (rest from reference TRBV14 and TRBJ2-3): EAGVTQFPSHSVIEKGQTVTLRCDPISGHDNLYWYRRVMGKEIKFLLHFVKESKQDESGMPNNRFLAERTGGTYSTLKVQPAELEDSGVYFCASSQEVDTDTQYFGPGTRLTVL.

The rearrangement joins TRBV28 to TRBJ1-4; 9 positions match TRBD1. Trimming took 5 bases from V and 1 from J; bases not matched to a gene: 11. This CDR3 contains 18 residues. Looked up from germline, CDR1 is MDHEN and CDR2 is SYDVKM. CDR3 sequence (DNA): TGTGCCAGCAGTCGACCGGGACAGGGAGTGGGAACTAATGAAAAACTGTTTTTT. Amino acid sequence: CASSRPGQGVGTNEKLFF.

This clone was counted between two and nine times. The chain recombines TRBV5-6 with TRBJ1-2; D is ambiguous. CDR1 and CDR2 (germline): SGHDT, YYEEEE. V lost 3 bases and J 0 bases, leaving 3 bases between the germline ends. The CDR3 sequence is 12 residues long. This CDR3 reads CASSSTNYGYTF. CDR3 nucleotide sequence: TGTGCCAGCAGCTCAACTAACTATGGCTACACCTTC.

The gene calls are TRBV6-1 and TRBJ1-2, with 7 nucleotides matching TRBD1. Germline trimming cut 1 base from V and 1 base from J; bases unmatched to any gene: 3. CDR3 length: 15 amino acids. In germline, CDR1 is MNHNS, CDR2 SASEGT. CDR3 residues: CASSEDGTVNYGYTF. The CDR3 nucleotides are TGTGCCAGCAGTGAAGATGGGACAGTTAACTATGGCTACACCTTC.